This T cell receptor beta chain originates from a study of blood T cell repertoires in COVID-19 (dated by TCRdb to 2020 to 2022). General notes on the study: Collaborator samples came from the United States, Italy and Spain and covered acute and convalescent phases of COVID-19. A freely available public database, intended as a resource for researchers studying the immune response to SARS-CoV-2, is where the repertoires were released. The material from the prospective study consisted of cDNA or gDNA derived from T cells, B-cell-depleted T cells, or PBMCs. Where HLA class I and class II types were available, the types were taken from metadata supplied by the sample provider, not from assay-based typing. The dataset comprised deeply sampled blood TCRbeta repertoires from subjects exposed to, actively infected with, or recovered from COVID-19. Samples were obtained from the ongoing ImmuneRACE study (first 160 participants) and from over a thousand subjects provided by 6 global collaborators. The sample metadata nearly always contained a de-identified subject ID, COVID-19 status, age in years and sex.

Taken from cysteine to phenylalanine, the CDR3 has 15 residues. The sequence is cut down to CDR3 DNA, 45 bases in frame from base 1. The junction shows trimming of 2 bases on V and 6 bases on J, plus 13 bases between the germline ends. From the germline V gene, CDR1 is KGHSH and CDR2 is LQKENI. At one collaborating source in Seattle, patients were enrolled during active infection and were followed longitudinally through the course of disease. Collaborating institutions collected whole blood in K2EDTA tubes following their own protocols. For TCRbeta analysis, collaborator samples were shipped as frozen whole blood, as isolated PBMCs, or as DNA extracted from either sample type. TCRbeta CDR3 regions were amplified from genomic DNA by means of the immunoSEQ Assay, a bias-controlled multiplex PCR. The authors processed their data as follows. Nucleated cell counts per sample were estimated from amplification of reference gene primers within the assay. To quantify the absolute abundance of each unique TCRbeta CDR3 rearrangement, sequence reads were collapsed and filtered. Productive Simpson clonality was computed per sample as the square root of Simpson's diversity index over productive rearrangements. TCRdb took this table from immuneACCESS and kept in-frame rearrangements with V and J called. Such tables lack part of the clones; where checked against another copy, unresolved V genes explain under half of the gap, and the rest is unexplained. The DNA gave D and trimming, while V, J and clone size come from that table. The table for this sample lists about 250,000 clones; approximately 90% of them were counted only once. Roughly 6.8% of the sample is in the top ten clones.

Paper-wide results and their limitations: Clinical and demographic metadata were provided uncurated, with the amount varying by source and participant.

In regard to this clone: Its antigen is still unknown. No clone much larger than this one lies a single base away; base qualities are absent.

The rearrangement combines TRBV18 with TRBJ2-2; perhaps TRBD1 is the D gene, with 6 bases matching. This TCR was recovered from a woman under 40 with COVID-19, enrolled during active disease. The material sequenced was peripheral blood. In nucleotide form, the sequence is TGTGCCAGCTCACCATCCGATGCAGGGGCCGGGGAGCTGTTTTTT. It translates to CASSPSDAGAGELFF.